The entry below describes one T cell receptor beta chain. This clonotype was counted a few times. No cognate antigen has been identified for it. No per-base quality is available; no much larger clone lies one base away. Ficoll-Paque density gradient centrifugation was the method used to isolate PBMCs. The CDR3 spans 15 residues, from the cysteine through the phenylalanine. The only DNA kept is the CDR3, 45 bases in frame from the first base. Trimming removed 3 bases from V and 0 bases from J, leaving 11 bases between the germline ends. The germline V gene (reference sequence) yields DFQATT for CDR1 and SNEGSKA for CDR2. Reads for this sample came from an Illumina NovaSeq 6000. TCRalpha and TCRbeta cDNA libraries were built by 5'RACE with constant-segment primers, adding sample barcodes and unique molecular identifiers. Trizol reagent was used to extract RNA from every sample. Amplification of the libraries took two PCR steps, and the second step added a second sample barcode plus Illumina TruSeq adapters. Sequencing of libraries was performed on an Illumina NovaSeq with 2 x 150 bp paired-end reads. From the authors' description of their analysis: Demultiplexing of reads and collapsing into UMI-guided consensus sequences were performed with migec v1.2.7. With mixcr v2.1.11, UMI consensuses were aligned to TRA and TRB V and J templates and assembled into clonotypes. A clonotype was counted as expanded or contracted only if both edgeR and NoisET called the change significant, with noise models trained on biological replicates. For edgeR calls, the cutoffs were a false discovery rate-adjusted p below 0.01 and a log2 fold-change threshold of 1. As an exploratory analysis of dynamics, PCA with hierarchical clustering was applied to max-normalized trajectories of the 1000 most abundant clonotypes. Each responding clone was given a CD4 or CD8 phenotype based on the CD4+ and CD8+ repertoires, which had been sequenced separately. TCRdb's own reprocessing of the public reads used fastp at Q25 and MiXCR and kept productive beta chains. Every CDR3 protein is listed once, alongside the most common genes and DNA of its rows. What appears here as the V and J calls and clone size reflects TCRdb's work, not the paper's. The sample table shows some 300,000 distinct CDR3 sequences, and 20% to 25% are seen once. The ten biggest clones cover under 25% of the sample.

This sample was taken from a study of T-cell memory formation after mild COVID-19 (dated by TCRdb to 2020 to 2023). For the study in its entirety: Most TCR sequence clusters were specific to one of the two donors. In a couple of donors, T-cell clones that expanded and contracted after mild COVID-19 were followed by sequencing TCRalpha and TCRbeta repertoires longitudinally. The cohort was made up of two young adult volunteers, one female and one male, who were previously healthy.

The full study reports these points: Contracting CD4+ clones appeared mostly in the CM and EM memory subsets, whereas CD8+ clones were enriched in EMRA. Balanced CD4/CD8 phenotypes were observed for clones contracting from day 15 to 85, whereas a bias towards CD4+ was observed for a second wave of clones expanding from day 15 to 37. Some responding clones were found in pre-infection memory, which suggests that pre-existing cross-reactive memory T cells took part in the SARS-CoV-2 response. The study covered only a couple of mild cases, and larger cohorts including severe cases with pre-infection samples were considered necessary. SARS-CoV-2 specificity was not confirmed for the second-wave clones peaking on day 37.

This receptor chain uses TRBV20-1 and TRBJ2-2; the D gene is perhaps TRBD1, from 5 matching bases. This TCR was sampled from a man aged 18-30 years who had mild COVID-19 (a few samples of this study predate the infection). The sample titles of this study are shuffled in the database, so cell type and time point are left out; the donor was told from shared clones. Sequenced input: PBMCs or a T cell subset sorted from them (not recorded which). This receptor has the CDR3 CSAREMTANTGELFF. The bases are TGCAGTGCTAGGGAAATGACAGCGAACACCGGGGAGCTGTTTTTT.